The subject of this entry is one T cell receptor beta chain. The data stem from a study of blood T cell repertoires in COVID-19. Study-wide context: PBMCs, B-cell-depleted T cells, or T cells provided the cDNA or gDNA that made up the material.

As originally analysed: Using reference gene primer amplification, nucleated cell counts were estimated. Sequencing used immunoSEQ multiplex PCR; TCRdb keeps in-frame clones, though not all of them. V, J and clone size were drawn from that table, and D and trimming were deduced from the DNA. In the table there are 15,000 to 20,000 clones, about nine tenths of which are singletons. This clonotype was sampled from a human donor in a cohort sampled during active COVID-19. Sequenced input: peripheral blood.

The CDR3, as DNA: TGTGCCAGCAGCCAAGATTGGGGGGACGGGGATCAGCCCCAGCATTTT. This gives the protein CASSQDWGDGDQPQHF. This rearrangement joins TRBV4-2 to TRBJ1-5, with D maybe TRBD1 (5 bases). Trimming cost V 0 bases and J 5 bases, with 14 bases left between them. This CDR3 is 16 amino acids long. Germline CDR1 and CDR2: LGHNA and YNFKEQ.